This entry concerns a single T cell receptor beta chain. What it recognizes is unknown. All sequencing subjects had displayed CD8+CD57+ cell expansion on flow cytometry. These data belong to a study of CD8+CD57+ T cells in acquired aplastic anemia. Study details: Average DNA yield from sorted CD4+ and CD8+ cells was around 3.2 ug.

Study-wide points: Patients and controls shared over 25 CD8+ CDR3 sequences, highly expressed in patients. Researchers reported that CD8+ Simpson's diversity was not significantly different in patients versus controls.

The CDR3 sequence is 14 residues long. CDR1 MGHRA and CDR2 YSYEKL come from the germline V gene. The ends were cut back, 6 bases at V and 0 bases at J, with 11 bases in the middle. The template used for profiling TCR beta VDJ and CDR3 was genomic DNA. TCRdb re-derived calls from the reads in MiXCR, one entry per CDR3 protein. The sample includes 450,000 to 550,000 distinct CDR3 sequences, less than 35% seen only once; the top ten take roughly 0.8%. The sequence was collected from a human donor with aplastic anemia. The genes are TRBV4-1 and TRBJ1-1; D remains ambiguous. Sample: sorted CD4+, CD8+, or CD8+CD57+ T cells (not recorded which) from PBMCs. CDR3 bases: TGCGCCAGCAGGCACCCTCTTATGAACACTGAAGCTTTCTTT. This translates into CASRHPLMNTEAFF.